One sample yielded the 22 T cell receptor beta chains listed below, sequenced in a study of identical twins. TCRdb itself ran the 5' RACE reads through MiXCR, one entry per CDR3 protein. The sample carries about 890,000 distinct CDR3 sequences, more than 9% recorded once. The sample was also linked to a second study, of yellow fever vaccine responses in identical twins.

Sequenced: PBMCs. Source of these receptors: a woman between 18 and 29 years old in good health.

The V and J genes are TRBV6-5 and TRBJ2-3; D is undetermined. Between the trimmed V and J ends, which lost 2 bases and 0 bases, there was a span of 15 bases. Germline V gives CDR1 MNHEY, CDR2 SVGAGI. The CDR3 length is 17 residues. The CDR3 DNA follows: TGTGCCAGCAGTTACACCGAACCAGAAACTAGCACAGATACGCAGTATTTT. Translated: CASSYTEPETSTDTQYF.

V usage is TRBV19 and J usage is TRBJ2-1, with 10 bases fitting TRBD2. Germline V lookup: CDR1 LNHDA, CDR2 SQIVND (reference sequence). This CDR3 has 16 amino acids. With V trimmed by 4 bases and J by 4 bases, 7 bases remained unmatched. The CDR3 sequence is CASSRGGLARYNEQFF. The CDR3 nucleotides read TGTGCCAGTAGTAGGGGGGGACTAGCGAGGTACAATGAGCAGTTCTTC.

The chain combines TRBV20-1 with TRBJ2-1; 11 bases map to TRBD2. V was clipped by 0 bases and J by 4 bases; unmatched bases: 11. Germline-derived CDR1 and CDR2 are DFQATT and SNEGSKA (reference sequence). CDR3 length equals 18 residues. The CDR3 coding sequence is TGCAGTGCTAGAGACTACGCCGTGACTAGCGGGGCTTACAATGAGCAGTTCTTC. Translating gives CSARDYAVTSGAYNEQFF.

This clonotype showed up many times. The rearrangement links TRBV20-1 to TRBJ2-1, with TRBD1 matching 9 bases. CDR1 DFQATT and CDR2 SNEGSKA come from the germline V gene (reference sequence). CDR3 size: 12 residues. V trimming: 5 bases; J trimming: 8 bases; junction bases outside the gene matches: 4. The chain's CDR3 is CSASRQGDEQFF. DNA of the CDR3: TGCAGTGCTTCACGACAGGGGGATGAGCAGTTCTTC.

This clonotype was observed a handful of times. V usage is TRBV7-8 and J usage is TRBJ2-1; D remains ambiguous. Germline V gives CDR1 SGHVS, CDR2 FQNEAQ. Deletions cut 2 bases from V and 6 bases from J, with 17 bases between. The length of the CDR3 is 16 residues. As DNA, the CDR3 is TGTGCCAGCAGCTTACTCAGCTCCGCCGGCACCAATGAGCAGTTCTTC. This gives the protein CASSLLSSAGTNEQFF. Looking up the rest from reference TRBV7-8 and TRBJ2-1 gives the full variable domain: GAGVSQSPRYKVAKRGQDVALRCDPISGHVSLFWYQQALGQGPEFLTYFQNEAQLDKSGLPSDRFFAERPEGSVSTLKIQRTQQEDSAVYLCASSLLSSAGTNEQFFGPGTRLTVL.

The sample holds many counts of this clonotype. The chain carries TRBV4-1 and TRBJ2-3; 9 bases map to TRBD2. Germline V gene lookup returns CDR1 MGHRA and CDR2 YSYEKL. CDR3 size: 22 residues. V was pared by 2 bases and J by 0 bases, with 21 bases of the junction left unmatched. The chain's CDR3 is CASSQPRLSASGADVSTDTQYF. CDR3 nucleotide sequence: TGCGCCAGCAGCCAACCCCGACTTTCGGCTAGCGGGGCCGACGTTAGCACAGATACGCAGTATTTT.

The chain is built from TRBV28 and TRBJ2-5; D gene ambiguous. V lost 6 bases and J lost 9, with 14 bases in between. This CDR3 spans 12 amino acids. Germline values: CDR1 MDHEN, CDR2 SYDVKM. CDR3 sequence (DNA): TGTGCCAGCAGGGTAGCCAATAGTCCCCAGTACTTC. It is translated as CASRVANSPQYF. Full variable domain (rest looked up from reference TRBV28 and TRBJ2-5): DVKVTQSSRYLVKRTGEKVFLECVQDMDHENMFWYRQDPGLGLRLIYFSYDVKMKEKGDIPEGYSVSREKKERFSLILESASTNQTSMYLCASRVANSPQYFGPGTRLLVL.

This clonotype showed up just a few times. The rearrangement uses TRBV25-1 and TRBJ2-1; maybe TRBD2 (6 bases). Germline V gives CDR1 MGHDK, CDR2 SYGVNS. CDR3 size: 14 residues. Trimming took off 2 bases at V and 2 bases at J, with 7 bases between the two ends. CDR3 nucleotides: TGTGCCAGCAGTGAAGGCGGGACCTACAATGAGCAGTTCTTC. It is translated as CASSEGGTYNEQFF.

This clonotype was counted at least ten times. In DNA, the CDR3 is TGTGCCAGCGCTCAAGGGACAGGGAACACCGGGGAGCTGTTTTTT. Its protein is CASAQGTGNTGELFF. The chain joins TRBV12-3 or TRBV12-4 to TRBJ2-2; 8 bases fit TRBD1. V lost 8 bases and J lost 1; bases outside the gene matches: 6. The CDR3 is 15 amino acids.

This clonotype was seen repeatedly, ten times or more. The chain carries TRBV4-1 and TRBJ2-2, with 7 positions matching TRBD1. Trimming removed 4 bases from V and 4 bases from J; junction bases left unmatched: 6. The CDR3 consists of 15 residues. Germline CDR1 reads MGHRA; CDR2 reads YSYEKL. CDR3 coding DNA: TGCGCCAGCAGCCCGGGGACAGCTCTCACCGGGGAGCTGTTTTTT. It encodes CASSPGTALTGELFF.

In its sample, this clonotype was seen a few times. V and J are TRBV27 and TRBJ1-2; 9 bases are shared with TRBD1. Losses at the gene ends were 3 bases for V and 4 bases for J; bases not matched to a gene: 6. This CDR3 has 15 residues. Germline-derived CDR1 and CDR2 are MNHEY and SMNVEV (reference sequence). CDR3 region: CASSLGQGRSYGYTF. DNA of the CDR3: TGTGCCAGCAGTTTGGGACAGGGAAGGTCCTATGGCTACACCTTC.

This clonotype showed up just a few times. The rearrangement uses TRBV7-8 and TRBJ2-7; 12 bases line up with TRBD2. The CDR3 loop spans 18 amino acids. Germline-derived CDR1 and CDR2 are SGHVS and FQNEAQ. J was trimmed by 0 bases and V by 0 bases; bases with no gene match: 6. CDR3 sequence: CASSLATSGSDSSYEQYF. DNA of the CDR3: TGTGCCAGCAGCTTAGCGACTAGCGGGAGCGATAGCTCCTACGAGCAGTACTTC.

In this sample, this clonotype turned up a few times. The chain links TRBV7-6 to TRBJ2-2; the D call may be TRBD1 or TRBD2 (6 bases each). The germline V and J ends were trimmed by 0 bases and 7 bases, with 18 bases remaining between them. The CDR3 sequence is 17 residues long. Germline lookup yields CDR1 SGHVS and CDR2 FNYEAQ. CDR3 in amino acids: CASSLARYSGADGELFF. CDR3 sequence (DNA): TGTGCCAGCAGCTTAGCGCGGTATTCGGGGGCTGACGGGGAGCTGTTTTTT.

This clonotype was seen a handful of times. V is TRBV6-5 and J is TRBJ1-2, with no clear D. V lost 4 bases to trimming and J lost 8 bases, with 23 bases between them. The CDR3 totals 16 residues. Germline values: CDR1 MNHEY, CDR2 SVGAGI. As DNA, the CDR3 is TGTGCCAGCAGTTCCCGAACCGGGCTAAAACTAGGAGGCTACACCTTC. Translating gives CASSSRTGLKLGGYTF.

The V call is TRBV7-2, the J call TRBJ2-7; no clear D. The germline V and J ends were trimmed by 1 base and 4 bases, with 17 bases remaining between them. Germline V lookup: CDR1 SGHTA, CDR2 FQGNSA. The CDR3 runs to 16 residues. The CDR3 spells CASSLVLSTLDYEQYF. The CDR3 region has the DNA TGTGCCAGCAGCTTAGTGTTGTCAACCCTAGATTACGAGCAGTACTTC.

The sample holds a few counts of this clonotype. This chain uses TRBV29-1 with TRBJ1-1; no reliable D call. The germline gives CDR1 SQVTM, CDR2 ANQGSEA. CDR3 length: 13 amino acids. Trimming left V 1 base short and J 5 bases short, with 11 bases between. The CDR3 here is CSVEVGLGTEAFF. The CDR3, as DNA: TGCAGCGTTGAAGTAGGTCTTGGAACTGAAGCTTTCTTT. The entire variable domain, with the rest obtained from reference TRBV29-1 and TRBJ1-1, is as follows: SAVISQKPSRDICQRGTSLTIQCQVDSQVTMMFWYRQQPGQSLTLIATANQGSEATYESGFVIDKFPISRPNLTFSTLTVSNMSPEDSSIYLCSVEVGLGTEAFFGQGTRLTVV.

As to this clonotype: An end of the junction differs from the germline gene, which may be a read error. The chain combines TRBV4-2 with TRBJ2-2; D not resolved. The CDR3 runs to 17 residues. CDR1 LGHNA and CDR2 YNFKEQ come from the germline V gene. The CDR3 loop is CARSQWPPVANTGELFF. The CDR3 bases are TGTGCCAGGAGCCAGTGGCCCCCTGTAGCGAACACCGGGGAGCTGTTTTTT.

The genes are TRBV12-3 or TRBV12-4 and TRBJ2-1, with 7 bases identical to TRBD1. This CDR3 region has 11 residues. The V gene end was trimmed by 6 bases and the J gene end by 8 bases; junction bases not matched to a gene: 1. CDR3 residues: CASRQGYEQFF. The CDR3, as DNA: TGTGCCAGCAGACAGGGGTATGAGCAGTTCTTC.

The chain is built from TRBV25-1 and TRBJ2-2; 12 nucleotides line up with TRBD2. The CDR3 totals 16 residues. Germline CDR1 is MGHDK and CDR2 is SYGVNS. Germline trimming cut 3 bases from V and 6 bases from J; bases unmatched to any gene: 5. CDR3: CASSEPGLAGPGELFF. CDR3 sequence (DNA): TGTGCCAGCAGTGAGCCGGGACTAGCGGGTCCCGGGGAGCTGTTTTTT.

The sample holds a few counts of this clonotype. The V call is TRBV5-1, the J call TRBJ1-2, with unresolved D. The CDR3 totals 12 residues. Trimming cost V 4 bases and J 8 bases, with 12 bases left between them. Germline V gene lookup returns CDR1 SGHRS and CDR2 YFSETQ. CDR3 nucleotides: TGCGCCAGCAGCCCGGGCGCGGGAGGCTACACCTTC. The encoded protein is CASSPGAGGYTF.

This clonotype was counted between two and nine times. The chain employs TRBV2 and TRBJ2-7; the match to TRBD1 covers 7 bases. The CDR3 loop spans 12 amino acids. Germline V lookup: CDR1 SNHLY, CDR2 FYNNEI. The V segment lost 6 bases and the J segment 6 bases; nucleotides outside the gene matches: 5. The CDR3 nucleotides are TGTGCCAGCAGCCCGACAGGGATCGAGCAGTACGTC. Translated, it gives CASSPTGIEQYV.

V gene TRBV28 combines with J gene TRBJ2-2; D ambiguous. In germline, CDR1 is MDHEN, CDR2 SYDVKM. This CDR3 is 13 amino acids long. Trimming left V 8 bases short and J 2 bases short, with 9 bases between. CDR3 coding DNA: TGTGCCAGCTTGGACGGAAACACCGGGGAGCTGTTTTTT. This translates into CASLDGNTGELFF. Full variable domain (missing parts from reference TRBV28 and TRBJ2-2): DVKVTQSSRYLVKRTGEKVFLECVQDMDHENMFWYRQDPGLGLRLIYFSYDVKMKEKGDIPEGYSVSREKKERFSLILESASTNQTSMYLCASLDGNTGELFFGEGSRLTVL.